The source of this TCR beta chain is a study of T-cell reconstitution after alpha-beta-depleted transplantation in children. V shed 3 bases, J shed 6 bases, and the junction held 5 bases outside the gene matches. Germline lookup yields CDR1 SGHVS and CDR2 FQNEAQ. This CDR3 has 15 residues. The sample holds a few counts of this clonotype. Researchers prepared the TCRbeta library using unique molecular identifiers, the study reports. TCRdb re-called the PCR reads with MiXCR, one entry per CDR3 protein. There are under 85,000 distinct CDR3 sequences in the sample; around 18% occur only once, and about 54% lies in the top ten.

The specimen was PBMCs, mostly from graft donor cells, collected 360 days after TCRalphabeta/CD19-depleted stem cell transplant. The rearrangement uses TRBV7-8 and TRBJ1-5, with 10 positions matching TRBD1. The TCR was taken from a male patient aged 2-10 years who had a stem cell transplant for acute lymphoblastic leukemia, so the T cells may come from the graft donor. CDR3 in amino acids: CASSLFRDRGQPQHF. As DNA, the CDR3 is TGTGCCAGCAGCTTGTTCCGGGACAGGGGTCAGCCCCAGCATTTT.